Each of the 26 T cell receptor beta chains below was sequenced from the same sample in a study of blood T cell repertoires in COVID-19. Sequencing was performed with immunoSEQ multiplex PCR; in TCRdb, only in-frame clones are kept and a portion is missing. The sample has under 350,000 clones; more than 85% are singletons. Sample: peripheral blood. These receptor sequences come from a man aged 35 to 55 with acute or convalescent COVID-19.

The V and J genes are TRBV5-1 and TRBJ2-2, with 9 bases matching TRBD1. The V gene's germline CDR1 is SGHRS and CDR2 YFSETQ. The CDR3 runs 16 residues. The junction had 8 bases not matched to a gene; V was cut back by 4 bases and J by 4 bases. CDR3 sequence (DNA): TGCGCCAGCAGCCATCTGGGGACAGGGACCACCGGGGAGCTGTTTTTT. Protein product: CASSHLGTGTTGELFF.

The chain has TRBV5-1 and TRBJ1-2; no reliable D call. The CDR3 length is 14 residues. Germline loops: CDR1 SGHRS, CDR2 YFSETQ. With 2 bases removed from V and 0 bases from J, the gap between germline ends came to 8 bases. The CDR3 DNA reads as TGCGCCAGCAGCTTATACAGTACTAACTATGGCTACACCTTC. It is translated as CASSLYSTNYGYTF.

The chain couples TRBV11-2 to TRBJ2-7; 7 positions match TRBD1. V lost 3 bases to trimming and J lost 7 bases; unmatched junction nucleotides: 12. Germline V CDR1 and CDR2: SGHAT, FQNNGV. This CDR3 has 15 residues. This chain's CDR3 is CASSFSGTVGWEQYF. The CDR3 coding sequence is TGTGCCAGCAGCTTTTCCGGGACAGTGGGTTGGGAGCAGTACTTC.

J is TRBJ1-1 and V is TRBV10-3; 9 positions match TRBD1. The CDR3 length is 14 residues. Germline trimming cut 11 bases from V and 0 bases from J; bases unmatched to any gene: 7. CDR1 and CDR2 from the germline V gene are ENHRY and SYGVKD. CDR3 nucleotides: TGTGCCGTACAGGGGGCCCTCATGAACACTGAAGCTTTCTTT. Residues: CAVQGALMNTEAFF.

The chain employs TRBV2 and TRBJ2-3, with D perhaps matching TRBD2 (6 bases). Trimming pared 4 bases from V and 4 bases from J, leaving 12 bases between. The germline gives CDR1 SNHLY, CDR2 FYNNEI. The CDR3 sequence is 14 residues long. In DNA form, the CDR3 reads TGTGCCAGCAGTGTGGAGGGAGTCGCAGATACGCAGTATTTT. The encoded protein is CASSVEGVADTQYF.

The gene calls are TRBV9 and TRBJ1-2, with D unresolved. Germline CDR1 SGDLS, CDR2 YYNGEE. V shed 0 bases and J shed 8 bases, with 17 bases lying between them. The CDR3 length is 15 residues. The CDR3 region has the DNA TGTGCCAGCAGCGTAGGAACCGCAGCGGAGGTCGGCTACACCTTC. This codes for CASSVGTAAEVGYTF.

The V gene is TRBV7-9, the J gene TRBJ2-1; 9 bases line up with TRBD1. V lost 6 bases and J lost 4; bases outside the gene matches: 7. Germline loops: CDR1 SEHNR, CDR2 FQNEAQ (reference sequence). CDR3 length: 15 residues. The CDR3 here is CASSSLGTGYNEQFF. Written as DNA, the CDR3 is TGTGCCAGCAGTTCCCTAGGGACAGGGTACAATGAGCAGTTCTTC.

V usage is TRBV4-1 and J usage is TRBJ1-3; possible D gene TRBD1, 6 bases. Germline values: CDR1 MGHRA, CDR2 YSYEKL. This CDR3 is 15 amino acids long. The V gene lost 4 bases and the J gene lost 4 bases, with 14 bases spanning the gap. CDR3 coding DNA: TGCGCCAGCAGCCTCTATGGGACATCGGGAAACACCATATATTTT. Translation: CASSLYGTSGNTIYF.

The genes are TRBV3-1 (or the pseudogene TRBV3-2) and TRBJ2-7; 8 bases fit TRBD1. This CDR3 region has 18 residues. Trimming at V came to 6 bases and at J to 1 base, leaving 17 bases not matched to a gene. Per the germline V gene, CDR1 is LGHDT and CDR2 is YNNKEL (reference sequence). The CDR3 nucleotides read TGTGCCAGCAGACTTGGACAGGGTTTATCGGACAGGTCCTACGAGCAGTACTTC. It translates to CASRLGQGLSDRSYEQYF.

The count of this clone is one. CDR3: CASRQGNSYEQYF. The CDR3 bases are TGTGCCAGCAGACAGGGGAACTCCTACGAGCAGTACTTC. V usage is TRBV6-5 and J usage is TRBJ2-7; the match to TRBD1 covers 7 bases. There are 13 residues in the CDR3. V trimming: 6 bases; J trimming: 0 bases; junction bases outside the gene matches: 2. CDR1 is MNHEY and CDR2 is SVGAGI in the germline V gene.

The chain is built from TRBV2 and TRBJ1-1; unclear D gene. This CDR3 contains 13 residues. Germline-derived CDR1 and CDR2 are SNHLY and FYNNEI. Trimming took off 6 bases at V and 7 bases at J, with 15 bases between the two ends. The CDR3, as DNA: TGTGCCAGCAGCCCCGGGGTTTTACTTGAAGCTTTCTTT. This sequence encodes CASSPGVLLEAFF.

The chain combines TRBV5-1 with TRBJ2-1; 10 bases align to TRBD2. This CDR3 contains 15 residues. Germline assignment: CDR1 SGHRS and CDR2 YFSETQ. J gave up 6 bases and V 1 base, and 4 bases lay outside the gene matches. CDR3 region: CASSLFSGGANEQFF. The CDR3 region has the DNA TGCGCCAGCAGCTTGTTCAGCGGGGGGGCCAATGAGCAGTTCTTC.

This clone was counted only a few times. The genes are TRBV5-1 and TRBJ2-3, with D perhaps TRBD1 (5 bases). This CDR3 contains 14 residues. Germline V gene data show CDR1 as SGHRS and CDR2 as YFSETQ. V shed 0 bases and J shed 6 bases, with 11 bases lying between them. CDR3 sequence reads: CASSLAQGLDTQYF. In DNA form, the CDR3 reads TGCGCCAGCAGCTTGGCCCAGGGATTGGATACGCAGTATTTT.

The chain has TRBV6-4 and TRBJ1-4; 9 positions match TRBD1. Trimming cost V 7 bases and J 7 bases; bases outside gene matches: 13. This CDR3 is 16 amino acids long. Germline V gives CDR1 MRHNA, CDR2 SNTAGT. DNA of the CDR3: TGTGCCAGCACTTGGGCTCCCACAGGGGGCTTTGAAAAACTGTTTTTT. Its translation: CASTWAPTGGFEKLFF.

The gene calls are TRBV18 and TRBJ2-7; D remains unclear. The CDR3 length is 12 residues. V lost 3 bases, J lost 4 bases, and 7 bases lay in between. In germline, CDR1 is KGHSH, CDR2 LQKENI. The CDR3 DNA sequence: TGTGCCAGCTCACCGGGCGAATACGAGCAGTACTTC. This codes for CASSPGEYEQYF.

The chain employs TRBV14 and TRBJ2-1; tentative D call: TRBD2 (5 bases). CDR1 SGHDN and CDR2 FVKESK come from the germline V gene. CDR3 length: 17 residues. Trimming removed 0 bases from V and 5 bases from J, with 17 bases in between. DNA of the CDR3: TGTGCCAGCAGCCAAGATTTAGGCCTAGCAGTACACAATGAGCAGTTCTTC. As protein: CASSQDLGLAVHNEQFF.

The chain is built from TRBV11-2 and TRBJ2-7; D gene unclear. In germline, CDR1 is SGHAT, CDR2 FQNNGV. V lost 5 bases, J lost 3 bases, and 8 bases lay in between. CDR3 length equals 12 residues. The CDR3 loop is CASSKTNYEQYF. Here the CDR3 DNA reads TGTGCCAGCAGCAAGACAAACTACGAGCAGTACTTC. Using reference TRBV11-2 and TRBJ2-7 for the parts outside the CDR3, the full variable domain is EAGVAQSPRYKIIEKRQSVAFWCNPISGHATLYWYQQILGQGPKLLIQFQNNGVVDDSQLPKDRFSAERLKGVDSTLKIQPAKLEDSAVYLCASSKTNYEQYFGPGTRLTVT.

The chain recombines TRBV4-1 with TRBJ1-2; weak D call: TRBD1 (5 bases). V was clipped by 2 bases and J by 3 bases, with 28 bases between them. CDR1 is MGHRA and CDR2 is YSYEKL in the germline V gene. This CDR3 has 20 amino acids. The CDR3 sequence is CASSQSVFRPGPLTDYGYTF. CDR3 in DNA: TGCGCCAGCAGCCAATCTGTGTTTCGGCCAGGGCCTTTAACGGACTATGGCTACACCTTC.

The chain recombines TRBV2 with TRBJ1-2; D may be TRBD1 (6 bases). The V end lost 2 bases, the J end lost 0 bases, and 10 bases lay between the germline ends. The CDR3 consists of 15 residues. Germline CDR1 reads SNHLY; CDR2 reads FYNNEI. CDR3 sequence: CASSEIAGANYGYTF. CDR3 DNA sequence: TGTGCCAGCAGTGAAATAGCAGGGGCTAACTATGGCTACACCTTC. The entire variable domain, with the rest obtained from reference TRBV2 and TRBJ1-2, is as follows: EPEVTQTPSHQVTQMGQEVILRCVPISNHLYFYWYRQILGQKVEFLVSFYNNEISEKSEIFDDQFSVERPDGSNFTLKIRSTKLEDSAMYFCASSEIAGANYGYTFGSGTRLTVV.

V is TRBV9 and J is TRBJ2-5; 8 nucleotides agree with TRBD2. CDR1 and CDR2 (germline): SGDLS, YYNGEE. This CDR3 comprises 14 residues. The V segment lost 0 bases and the J segment 5 bases; nucleotides outside the gene matches: 3. The CDR3 nucleotides read TGTGCCAGCAGCGTAGCGGGGGGGCTTGAGACCCAGTACTTC. This gives the protein CASSVAGGLETQYF.

The V call is TRBV2, the J call TRBJ2-5; no definite D call. V was clipped by 8 bases and J by 3 bases, with 13 bases between them. The CDR3 consists of 13 residues. Germline V gives CDR1 SNHLY, CDR2 FYNNEI. CDR3 DNA: TGTGCCAGCCGCACAGACACCAAAGAGACCCAGTACTTC. This codes for CASRTDTKETQYF.

As regards this clone: The sample holds other DNA sequences that translate to the same CDR3. This chain connects TRBV5-1 to TRBJ1-2; unclear D gene. Germline-derived CDR1 and CDR2 are SGHRS and YFSETQ. The CDR3 spans 12 residues. The V end lost 0 bases, the J end lost 8 bases, and 8 bases lay between the germline ends. The CDR3 region is CASSLDRYGYTF. CDR3 nucleotide sequence: TGCGCCAGCAGCTTGGATCGGTACGGCTACACCTTC.

V usage is TRBV12-5 and J usage is TRBJ1-3, with D maybe TRBD1 (6 bases). Germline V gene sequence: CDR1 LGHNT, CDR2 FRNRAP. The V and J ends lost 6 bases and 0 bases respectively, with 12 bases between them. CDR3 length: 15 amino acids. In DNA, the CDR3 is TGTGCTAGTGGCCCAGGGGCCACCTCTGGAAACACCATATATTTT. This sequence encodes CASGPGATSGNTIYF.

The rearrangement links TRBV5-4 to TRBJ2-7, with 8 bases that match TRBD2. J was trimmed by 3 bases and V by 3 bases; bases with no gene match: 14. Germline V gene lookup returns CDR1 SGHNT and CDR2 YYREEE (reference sequence). The CDR3 loop spans 17 amino acids. The CDR3 is CASSSGGAGLNFYEQYF. The CDR3 DNA reads as TGTGCCAGCAGCTCGGGGGGGGCGGGCCTTAATTTCTACGAGCAGTACTTC.

This rearrangement joins TRBV2 to TRBJ2-3, with D uncertain. CDR1 and CDR2 from the germline V gene are SNHLY and FYNNEI. CDR3 length: 12 residues. V gave up 5 bases and J gave up 6 bases, with 9 bases separating them. This CDR3 is CASSYSADTQYF. CDR3 DNA sequence: TGTGCCAGCAGTTACTCTGCGGATACGCAGTATTTT.

The chain has TRBV20-1 and TRBJ2-1; weak D call: TRBD1 (5 bases). V lost 1 base and J 9 bases, leaving 7 bases between the germline ends. Germline CDR1 reads DFQATT; CDR2 reads SNEGSKA (reference sequence). This CDR3 has 11 amino acids. The CDR3 is CSARGRGEQFF. CDR3 DNA: TGCAGTGCTAGAGGAAGGGGTGAGCAGTTCTTC.